This is a list of T cell receptor beta chains from one sample in a study of OX40 agonist ivuxolimab in advanced cancers. The protocol was immunoSEQ multiplex PCR, while the TCRdb copy is restricted to in-frame clones and leaves out a portion. The table includes tens of thousands of clones, 88% detected once. Sample: CD4+ or CD8+ T cells sorted from blood, taken in a trial of the OX40 agonist ivuxolimab. The receptors come from an adult with an advanced solid tumor such as melanoma, head and neck, liver or kidney cancer. Both conserved end residues are part of each CDR3. A D gene is named only where the DNA matches it firmly. Not every row has a clone size; where given, it reads once, few, many or a size class.

15	TRBV6-1	TRBJ1-5	NA	NA	TGTGCCAGCGGTGGGGACGGCTTCGACAATCAGCCCCAGCATTTT	CASGGDGFDNQPQHF
15	TRBV4-3	TRBJ2-7	NA	NA	TGCGCCAGCAGCCAAGGCCATCAACCTTCCTACGAGCAGTACTTC	CASSQGHQPSYEQYF
14	TRBV4-1	TRBJ1-2	NA	TRBD1	TGCGCCAGCAGCCCTCAACAGGGGAGCTATGGCTACACCTTC	CASSPQQGSYGYTF
15	TRBV5-1	TRBJ1-1	NA	TRBD1	TGCGCCAGCACCCCCGGGACAGGGTACAACACTGAAGCTTTCTTT	CASTPGTGYNTEAFF
15	TRBV5-6	TRBJ1-5	NA	NA	TGTGCCAGCAGCTCCCCAAGGCAGGGCAATCAGCCCCAGCATTTT	CASSSPRQGNQPQHF
14	TRBV6-5	TRBJ1-1	few	NA	TGTGCCAGCAGTTTACAGGGACAAAGTGCTGAAGCTTTCTTT	CASSLQGQSAEAFF
18	TRBV5-1	TRBJ1-1	NA	TRBD1	TGCGCCAGCAGCGTGAACCCCGGGACAGGGATGGAAGACACTGAAGCTTTCTTT	CASSVNPGTGMEDTEAFF
14	TRBV9	TRBJ1-1	NA	TRBD1	TGTGCCAGCAGCGTAGCGGGGACAGACACTGAAGCTTTCTTT	CASSVAGTDTEAFF
12	TRBV10-3	TRBJ2-2	NA	NA	TGTGCCATCGGCGACGTGGGCGGGGAGCTGTTTTTT	CAIGDVGGELFF
15	TRBV5-6	TRBJ1-1	NA	NA	TGTGCCAGCAGCCCAGGATTGCCGGAAAAAGGGGAAGCTTTCTTT	CASSPGLPEKGEAFF
14	TRBV2	TRBJ2-5	NA	NA	TGTGCCAGCAGTATTGCCTGGGGGCAAGAGACCCAGTACTTC	CASSIAWGQETQYF
14	TRBV29-1	TRBJ2-7	NA	NA	TGCAGCGTTGTGAGTTATCGCGGGGCCTGGGAGCAGTACTTC	CSVVSYRGAWEQYF
13	TRBV11-3	TRBJ2-7	NA	NA	TGTGCCAGCAGCCCCGGACGGTTCTACGAGCAGTACTTC	CASSPGRFYEQYF
15	TRBV19	TRBJ2-7	NA	TRBD1	TGTGCCAGCAGTATCCCGGGACAGGGGACCTCCGAGCAGTACTTC	CASSIPGQGTSEQYF